Following are 13 T cell receptor beta chains from one sample sequenced in a study of CXCR3-negative and CXCR3-positive naive CD8 T cells. UMI labels and 5' RACE were used to prepare the TRB cDNA libraries. TCRdb reprocessed the 5' RACE reads; each CDR3 protein has one entry and no DNA is given. This repertoire includes about 43,000 distinct CDR3 sequences. What was sequenced was memory CD8+ T cells from blood. The receptors were gathered from a human donor in good health. Some clones in this sample may be carry-over from other donors' samples.

The chain couples TRBV4-2 to TRBJ2-2; TCRdb reports TRBD2, a call that lacks DNA to check it against. The CDR3 runs to 18 residues. Germline V CDR1 and CDR2: LGHNA, YNFKEQ. The CDR3 reads CASSQDGPRDLNTGELFF.

The chain uses TRBV29-1 and TRBJ1-1; as DNA is missing, the TRBD1 call by TCRdb cannot be tested. Germline CDR1 is SQVTM and CDR2 is ANQGSEA. The CDR3 loop spans 13 amino acids. The CDR3 loop is CSVPGTVITEAFF.

This chain uses TRBV4-1 with TRBJ2-1; the D call of TRBD2 rests on TCRdb alone, since no DNA is present to check it. CDR1 is MGHRA, CDR2 YSYEKL, per germline. The CDR3 runs 17 residues. The CDR3 loop reads CASSTTPAGLRYNEQFF.

This chain links TRBV9 with TRBJ2-2. Germline lookup yields CDR1 SGDLS and CDR2 YYNGEE. CDR3 size: 12 residues. CDR3 loop: CASSSGAGELFF.

V gene TRBV7-8 combines with J gene TRBJ2-7; absent DNA, TCRdb's TRBD1 call cannot be checked. This CDR3 is 15 amino acids long. The germline V gene has CDR1 SGHVS and CDR2 FQNEAQ. The CDR3 region is CASSTLDRASYEQYF.

The chain is built from TRBV29-1 and TRBJ2-1; no DNA is available, so the TRBD1 call from TCRdb remains unchecked. Germline-derived CDR1 and CDR2 are SQVTM and ANQGSEA. The CDR3 has 13 residues. The CDR3 loop reads CSVEAGAGNEQFF.

The V gene is TRBV12-3 or TRBV12-4, the J gene TRBJ1-1; with no DNA, the TCRdb D assignment of TRBD1 cannot be verified. This CDR3 is built from 14 residues. CDR3: CASKRGDSDTEAFF.

The chain combines TRBV28 with TRBJ2-3; the TCRdb call, TRBD2, lacks DNA for checking. The CDR3 is made up of 18 amino acids. CDR1 is MDHEN and CDR2 is SYDVKM in the germline V gene. CDR3: CASSPGASGSQAGDTQYF.

The gene calls are TRBV4-3 and TRBJ2-7; no DNA is available, so the TRBD1 call from TCRdb remains unchecked. In germline, CDR1 is LGHNA, CDR2 YSLEER. The CDR3 extends over 15 amino acids. CDR3 amino acids: CASSHEQGQFYEQYF.

The chain uses TRBV15 and TRBJ2-1. This CDR3 has 16 residues. Germline V gene sequence: CDR1 LNHNV, CDR2 YYDKDF (reference sequence). The CDR3 loop reads CATSRDPGFTYNEQFF.

The V and J genes are TRBV27 and TRBJ2-7; TCRdb gives TRBD1 as the D gene, but with no DNA this cannot be confirmed. CDR1 and CDR2 (germline): MNHEY, SMNVEV (reference sequence). This CDR3 has 12 residues. CDR3 residues: CASGSGPHEQYF.

The V call is TRBV29-1, the J call TRBJ1-1; checking the TCRdb D call of TRBD1 is not possible without DNA. Germline loops: CDR1 SQVTM, CDR2 ANQGSEA. The CDR3 runs 13 residues. CDR3 residues: CSVARGMNTEAFF.

Frequency places this clonotype as medium-sized (0.01 to 0.1%). The chain is built from TRBV6-4 and TRBJ1-1. The germline CDR1 and CDR2 sequences are MRHNA and SNTAGT. CDR3 length equals 15 residues. The chain's CDR3 is CASSPSSEWNTEAFF.